The rows below give T cell receptor beta chains drawn from one sample of a study of T cell responses to AZD1222 COVID-19 vaccine. TCRdb keeps only in-frame clones here, not all; method: immunoSEQ multiplex PCR. The sample carries roughly 130,000 clones, 70% to 90% recorded once. Here the sequenced sample was peripheral blood, taken on day 0 of AZD1222 vaccination. Source of these receptors: an adult in good health. The CDR3 runs from the conserved cysteine through the conserved F or W. The D gene is left open where the match is weak. Clone size, where shown, is once, few, many, or a class for clones that have expanded.

CDR3aa: CASSVWQGHTEAFF; CDR3nt: TGTGCCAGCAGTGTCTGGCAGGGGCACACTGAAGCTTTCTTT; v_gene: TRBV28; d_gene: -; abundance: -; j_gene: TRBJ1-1
CDR3aa: CASSTRASGGAEAFF; CDR3nt: TGTGCCAGCAGTACACGGGCCTCTGGAGGCGCTGAAGCTTTCTTT; v_gene: TRBV27; d_gene: -; abundance: once; j_gene: TRBJ1-1
CDR3aa: CASSQTGVGADNYGYTF; CDR3nt: TGCGCCAGCAGCCAGACAGGGGTTGGAGCAGACAACTATGGCTACACCTTC; v_gene: TRBV4-1; d_gene: TRBD1; abundance: -; j_gene: TRBJ1-2
CDR3aa: CASSLQASGNTIYF; CDR3nt: TGCGCCAGCAGCTTGCAGGCCTCTGGAAACACCATATATTTT; v_gene: TRBV5-1; d_gene: -; abundance: -; j_gene: TRBJ1-3
CDR3aa: CASSLRRTYQETQYF; CDR3nt: TGTGCCAGCAGCTTAAGACGGACGTACCAAGAGACCCAGTACTTC; v_gene: TRBV7-2; d_gene: -; abundance: -; j_gene: TRBJ2-5
CDR3aa: CASSKGYLENDRVPGGYGYTF; CDR3nt: TGTGCCAGCAGCAAAGGATACTTGGAGAATGACAGGGTCCCCGGAGGGTATGGCTACACCTTC; v_gene: TRBV21-1; d_gene: -; abundance: -; j_gene: TRBJ1-2
CDR3aa: CAWSKSGEKLFF; CDR3nt: TGTGCCTGGAGTAAGTCGGGGGAAAAACTGTTTTTT; v_gene: TRBV30; d_gene: -; abundance: -; j_gene: TRBJ1-4
CDR3aa: CASSQEWRERDNEQFF; CDR3nt: TGTGCCAGCAGCCAAGAGTGGCGGGAGAGGGACAATGAGCAGTTCTTC; v_gene: TRBV3-1/TRBV3-2; d_gene: TRBD2; abundance: -; j_gene: TRBJ2-1
CDR3aa: CASSVDPGGISPGNTIYF; CDR3nt: TGTGCCAGCAGCGTAGACCCGGGTGGCATTTCCCCTGGAAACACCATATATTTT; v_gene: TRBV9; d_gene: -; abundance: -; j_gene: TRBJ1-3
CDR3aa: CASSLGQHYGYTF; CDR3nt: TGTGCCAGCAGCTTAGGCCAGCACTATGGCTACACCTTC; v_gene: TRBV7-3; d_gene: -; abundance: -; j_gene: TRBJ1-2
CDR3aa: CASSYEPRGTEAFF; CDR3nt: TGTGCCAGCAGCTACGAACCAAGAGGGACTGAAGCTTTCTTT; v_gene: TRBV11-2; d_gene: -; abundance: -; j_gene: TRBJ1-1
CDR3aa: CASSYEGRRSGNTIYF; CDR3nt: TGTGCCAGCAGTTACGAGGGCCGACGCTCTGGAAACACCATATATTTT; v_gene: TRBV6-2/TRBV6-3; d_gene: -; abundance: -; j_gene: TRBJ1-3
CDR3aa: CASSYSAGSQPQHF; CDR3nt: TGTGCCAGCAGTTACTCCGCAGGGAGTCAGCCCCAGCATTTT; v_gene: TRBV6-5; d_gene: -; abundance: few; j_gene: TRBJ1-5
CDR3aa: CASSVGGTGGNTIYF; CDR3nt: TGTGCCAGCAGCGTAGGAGGGACGGGAGGAAACACCATATATTTT; v_gene: TRBV9; d_gene: -; abundance: -; j_gene: TRBJ1-3
CDR3aa: CASSRQRSNYGYTF; CDR3nt: TGTGCCAGTAGCCGACAGCGTAGTAACTATGGCTACACCTTC; v_gene: TRBV19; d_gene: -; abundance: -; j_gene: TRBJ1-2
CDR3aa: CASSQDRPRTHYHTGELFF; CDR3nt: TGTGCCAGCAGCCAAGATCGACCCCGGACCCATTACCACACCGGGGAGCTGTTTTTT; v_gene: TRBV3-1/TRBV3-2; d_gene: -; abundance: -; j_gene: TRBJ2-2
CDR3aa: CASSYSNVDEQFF; CDR3nt: TGTGCCAGCAGTTACTCGAACGTGGATGAGCAGTTCTTC; v_gene: TRBV6-5; d_gene: -; abundance: -; j_gene: TRBJ2-1
CDR3aa: CASSQDLGDFKGSQPQHF; CDR3nt: TGCGCCAGCAGCCAAGATCTCGGGGACTTTAAGGGTTCTCAGCCCCAGCATTTT; v_gene: TRBV4-3; d_gene: -; abundance: -; j_gene: TRBJ1-5
CDR3aa: CAISEQGWDQPQHF; CDR3nt: TGTGCCATCAGTGAGCAGGGTTGGGATCAGCCCCAGCATTTT; v_gene: TRBV10-3; d_gene: -; abundance: -; j_gene: TRBJ1-5
CDR3aa: CASNKGGFVTGELFF; CDR3nt: TGTGCCAGCAACAAAGGGGGCTTCGTGACCGGGGAGCTGTTTTTT; v_gene: TRBV6-5; d_gene: TRBD1; abundance: -; j_gene: TRBJ2-2
CDR3aa: CASDRRERNTIYF; CDR3nt: TGTGCCAGCGATCGGCGGGAGAGAAACACCATATATTTT; v_gene: TRBV6-5; d_gene: -; abundance: -; j_gene: TRBJ1-3
CDR3aa: CSANELSGGLPAGELFF; CDR3nt: TGCAGTGCTAATGAGCTAAGCGGGGGGCTGCCCGCCGGGGAGCTGTTTTTT; v_gene: TRBV20-1; d_gene: TRBD2; abundance: -; j_gene: TRBJ2-2
CDR3aa: CALTSVDEQFF; CDR3nt: TGTGCCCTAACGTCGGTTGATGAGCAGTTCTTC; v_gene: TRBV30; d_gene: -; abundance: -; j_gene: TRBJ2-1
CDR3aa: CASSFGSTSYEQYF; CDR3nt: TGTGCCAGCAGTTTTGGGTCGACCTCCTACGAGCAGTACTTC; v_gene: TRBV28; d_gene: -; abundance: -; j_gene: TRBJ2-7
CDR3aa: CSGGRQNTGELFF; CDR3nt: TGCAGCGGGGGGAGGCAAAACACCGGGGAGCTGTTTTTT; v_gene: TRBV29-1; d_gene: -; abundance: -; j_gene: TRBJ2-2
CDR3aa: CAWGVYEQYF; CDR3nt: TGTGCCTGGGGCGTGTACGAGCAGTACTTC; v_gene: TRBV30; d_gene: -; abundance: -; j_gene: TRBJ2-7
CDR3aa: CASSAGGSADTQYF; CDR3nt: TGTGCCAGTAGTGCGGGAGGGAGTGCAGATACGCAGTATTTT; v_gene: TRBV19; d_gene: TRBD2; abundance: once; j_gene: TRBJ2-3
CDR3aa: CASSLVDPGATNEKLFF; CDR3nt: TGCGCCAGCAGCTTGGTAGACCCCGGTGCAACTAATGAAAAACTGTTTTTT; v_gene: TRBV5-1; d_gene: -; abundance: once; j_gene: TRBJ1-4
CDR3aa: CASTSTRDNYGYTF; CDR3nt: TGCGCCAGCACCTCAACGAGGGACAACTATGGCTACACCTTC; v_gene: TRBV4-1; d_gene: -; abundance: -; j_gene: TRBJ1-2
CDR3aa: CASSVTPSISTYEQYF; CDR3nt: TGTGCCAGCAGCGTAACTCCCTCGATAAGTACCTACGAGCAGTACTTC; v_gene: TRBV9; d_gene: -; abundance: -; j_gene: TRBJ2-7
CDR3aa: CASSQTGTPGNTIYF; CDR3nt: TGTGCCAGCAGTCAAACAGGGACCCCGGGAAACACCATATATTTT; v_gene: TRBV6-2/TRBV6-3; d_gene: -; abundance: -; j_gene: TRBJ1-3
CDR3aa: CASSYGARGWTEAFF; CDR3nt: TGTGCCAGCAGTTACGGAGCAAGGGGGTGGACTGAAGCTTTCTTT; v_gene: TRBV6-5; d_gene: -; abundance: -; j_gene: TRBJ1-1